This record looks at one T cell receptor beta chain sequence and its context. Original processing notes: How many nucleated cells were present was estimated from reference gene primer amplification. The protocol was immunoSEQ multiplex PCR, while the TCRdb copy is restricted to in-frame clones and leaves out a portion. V, J and clone size are those of that table, while D and trimming were read from the DNA. Among about 200,000 clones listed, 88% were seen once. The germline V and J ends were trimmed by 1 base and 3 bases, with 7 bases remaining between them. The CDR3 has 13 amino acids. Germline V CDR1 and CDR2: MDHEN, SYDVKM. The data belong to a study of blood T cell repertoires in COVID-19. Across the study: Both acute and convalescent COVID-19 samples were obtained from the United States, Italy and Spain. The cDNA or gDNA used as material had been derived from T cells, B-cell-depleted T cells, or PBMCs.

V usage is TRBV28 and J usage is TRBJ2-7; TRBD2 might be the D (6 bases). The sequence derives from a man aged 18-30 years with active or convalescent COVID-19. Input material: peripheral blood. For the CDR3, the DNA is TGTGCCAGCAGTTTATTGCGGGGCTACGAGCAGTACTTC. Amino acid sequence: CASSLLRGYEQYF.